This is a list of T cell receptor beta chains from one sample in a study of a mutant IDH1 vaccine in newly diagnosed glioma. These TCRs are of unknown antigen specificity. Assay: immunoSEQ multiplex PCR; the TCRdb copy retains only in-frame clones and omits some. Of tens of thousands of clones listed, approximately 78% are singletons. Sequencing was performed on PBMCs, taken from a glioma patient whose treatment included an IDH1 peptide vaccine. These receptors were collected from a man aged 35-49 years with glioma. The CDR3 runs from the conserved cysteine through the conserved F or W. A D gene is named only where the DNA matches it firmly. The size of a clone is reported for some rows only, either as once, few or many, or as a class for expanded clones.

cdr3_aa cdr3_nt j_call clone_size d_call v_call
CASSPDRAKQYF TGTGCCAGCAGCCCCGACAGGGCGAAGCAGTACTTC TRBJ2-7 NA TRBD1 TRBV7-9
CASSLGGAGQETQYF TGTGCCAGCAGTTTGGGGGGAGCGGGCCAAGAGACCCAGTACTTC TRBJ2-5 NA NA TRBV6-6
CASSEGGIFREQYF TGTGCCAGCAGTGAAGGGGGGATATTCAGGGAGCAGTACTTC TRBJ2-7 NA NA TRBV6-1
CASSDGTGGGGNTIYF TGCGCCAGCAGCGACGGGACAGGGGGAGGTGGAAACACCATATATTTT TRBJ1-3 NA TRBD1 TRBV5-1
CASSQGSVHQYEQYF TGCGCCAGCAGCCAAGGTTCTGTACACCAATACGAGCAGTACTTC TRBJ2-7 few NA TRBV4-1
CASSSQGDQPQHF TGTGCCAGCAGTTCCCAGGGGGATCAGCCCCAGCATTTT TRBJ1-5 NA TRBD1 TRBV6-5
CASSTRGARVVMNTEAFF TGTGCCAGCAGCACCCGTGGGGCCAGGGTGGTGATGAACACTGAAGCTTTCTTT TRBJ1-1 NA NA TRBV7-8
CASSLDLAGGETQYF TGTGCCAGCAGCTTGGACCTAGCGGGGGGAGAGACCCAGTACTTC TRBJ2-5 NA TRBD2 TRBV5-4
CASSPRDGFTAQYF TGTGCTAGCAGCCCTAGGGACGGCTTCACGGCCCAGTACTTC TRBJ2-5 NA NA TRBV7-7
CASRVENTGELFF TGTGCCAGCAGAGTGGAAAACACCGGGGAGCTGTTTTTT TRBJ2-2 NA NA TRBV28
CATSARWGTGEKLFF TGTGCCACCAGCGCACGGTGGGGGACCGGGGAAAAACTGTTTTTT TRBJ1-4 NA NA TRBV15
CASSFRANYEQYF TGTGCCAGCAGCTTCCGGGCAAACTACGAGCAGTACTTC TRBJ2-7 NA NA TRBV7-9
CASPPGQDYSGANVLTF TGTGCCAGCCCACCGGGACAGGACTACTCTGGGGCCAACGTCCTGACTTTC TRBJ2-6 NA TRBD1 TRBV18
CASSPIKNYKNTQYF TGCGCCAGCAGCCCCATTAAGAACTATAAAAATACGCAGTATTTT TRBJ2-3 NA NA TRBV5-1
CASSRTPENTGELFF TGCGCCAGCAGCCGCACCCCCGAGAACACCGGGGAGCTGTTTTTT TRBJ2-2 NA NA TRBV4-1
CASSSASYSGNTIYF TGTGCCAGCAGCTCGGCGTCGTACTCTGGAAACACCATATATTTT TRBJ1-3 NA NA TRBV5-8
CASSPRTAATPF TGTGCCAGCAGCCCAAGGACAGCCGCTACCCCCTTC TRBJ1-2 NA NA TRBV9
CATSRDRGGRRGIYYGYTF TGTGCCACCAGCAGAGATAGGGGGGGGCGGCGTGGGATATACTATGGCTACACCTTC TRBJ1-2 NA NA TRBV15
CASWGVAGANVLTF TGCGCCAGCTGGGGGGTGGCTGGGGCCAACGTCCTGACTTTC TRBJ2-6 NA NA TRBV10-1
CAWSVRGVQYF TGTGCCTGGAGTGTACGGGGGGTGCAGTATTTT TRBJ2-3 NA TRBD2 TRBV30
CASSQGREQYF TGCGCCAGCAGCCAAGGCCGTGAGCAGTACTTC TRBJ2-7 NA NA TRBV4-1
CASSSGQGDQPQHF TGTGCCAGCAGCTCCGGACAGGGGGATCAGCCCCAGCATTTT TRBJ1-5 NA TRBD1 TRBV7-8